This T cell receptor (beta chain) was obtained from a study of glioma-infiltrating T cells. Note on this clonotype: Its antigen is currently unknown.

Study-level findings and limits: Tissue-blood divergence was below expectation in non-neoplastic patients, above in gliomas. Tissue and blood shared very few CDR3 sequences.

This CDR3 has 18 amino acids. Trimming at V came to 5 bases and at J to 0 bases, leaving 16 bases not matched to a gene. From germline, CDR1 is MNHEY and CDR2 SVGEGT. The iRepertoire nested amplicon-rescue multiplex PCR amplified TCR alpha and beta CDR3s from RNA. TCRdb ran MiXCR on the multiplex PCR reads and lists one entry per CDR3 protein. The data show over 130,000 distinct CDR3 sequences, approximately 39% seen once. The origin of this receptor is a human donor with low-grade glioma or glioblastoma, undergoing nonglioma brain surgery, or in good health (not recorded which). The chain joins TRBV6-2 or TRBV6-3 to TRBJ2-7; 7 bases are shared with TRBD2. The material sequenced was glioma tissue, nonneoplastic brain tissue, or PBMCs (not recorded which). The CDR3 DNA follows: TGTGCCAGCAGTGATCATGGACTAGAGGGAGGCCTCTCCTACGAGCAGTACTTC. The encoded protein is CASSDHGLEGGLSYEQYF.